This T cell receptor beta chain was retrieved from a study of CD8+CD57+ T cells in acquired aplastic anemia. The overall study: Sorted CD4+ plus CD8+ cells gave DNA averaging about 3 ug. Findings and caveats of the study: In common between the patients and the controls were more than 25 CD8+ CDR3 sequences.

Comment on this clonotype: Its antigen is as yet unknown.

The TCR beta profiling, which covered VDJ combination and CDR3 sequence, was carried out using genomic DNA as the template. TCRdb processed the reads anew with MiXCR; each CDR3 protein has one entry. The table lists 400,000 to 500,000 distinct CDR3 sequences, about 70% of them singletons. The sequencing sample was made of sorted CD4+, CD8+, or CD8+CD57+ T cells (not recorded which) from PBMCs. The receptor was isolated from a human donor in good health, serving as a control.

This CDR3 is CASSLDSGGADQYYF. In nucleotides, the CDR3 is TGTGCCAGCAGCTTAGATAGCGGGGGGGCCGACCAGTACTACTTC. V is TRBV7-6 and J is TRBJ2-7, with 11 bases aligning to TRBD2. CDR3 length: 15 amino acids. Germline CDR1 reads SGHVS; CDR2 reads FNYEAQ. V lost 1 base to trimming and J lost 13 bases; unmatched junction nucleotides: 12.